The 16 T cell receptor beta chains in this list originate from one sample, sequenced in a study of T cell responses to AZD1222 COVID-19 vaccine. Measured with immunoSEQ multiplex PCR; TCRdb has only the in-frame clones, and not every one. Among roughly 200,000 clones listed, more than 85% were seen once. The sequencing here drew on peripheral blood, taken on day 0 of MenACWY control vaccination. These receptors came from an adult in good health.

The chain employs TRBV29-1 and TRBJ1-2; D unclear. In germline, CDR1 is SQVTM, CDR2 ANQGSEA. The CDR3 covers 12 residues. The germline V and J ends were trimmed by 0 bases and 7 bases, with 9 bases remaining between them. The CDR3 bases are TGCAGCGTTGAAGAACCAGTTCCTGGCTACACCTTC. This encodes CSVEEPVPGYTF.

The V call is TRBV21-1, the J call TRBJ1-1; the table's D gene call, TRBD1, was not cross checked with the DNA. TRBV21-1 is termed a pseudogene. The CDR3 runs to 16 residues. CDR3 nucleotide sequence: TGTGCCAGCAGCCTTAAACAGGGAGATGGGAACACTGAAGCTTTCTTT. This translates into CASSLKQGDGNTEAFF.

The chain recombines TRBV7-9 with TRBJ1-2, with D uncertain. With 5 bases removed from V and 4 bases from J, the gap between germline ends came to 11 bases. This CDR3 spans 13 amino acids. From germline, CDR1 is SEHNR and CDR2 FQNEAQ (reference sequence). The CDR3: CASSPRSGYGYTF. The CDR3 nucleotides read TGTGCCAGCAGCCCGAGGAGTGGCTATGGCTACACCTTC.

The CDR3 loop reads CASSLVASGAGELFF. The CDR3 bases are TGTGCCAGCAGCTTGGTGGCTAGCGGGGCCGGGGAGCTGTTTTTT. The chain joins TRBV5-6 to TRBJ2-2, with TRBD2 matching 9 bases. V gave up 0 bases and J gave up 6 bases; unmatched junction bases: 3. The germline CDR1 and CDR2 sequences are SGHDT and YYEEEE. CDR3 length equals 15 residues.

This chain joins TRBV4-1 and TRBJ1-2; D is ambiguous. There are 13 residues in the CDR3. The V gene lost 0 bases and the J gene lost 7 bases, with 9 bases spanning the gap. Germline-derived CDR1 and CDR2 are MGHRA and YSYEKL. The CDR3 reads CASSQEGGFGYTF. The CDR3 DNA reads TGCGCCAGCAGCCAAGAAGGAGGGTTTGGCTACACCTTC.

V is TRBV2 and J is TRBJ1-5; D remains unclear. CDR3 length: 12 amino acids. Trimming left V 3 bases short and J 11 bases short, with 11 bases between. Germline V gene sequence: CDR1 SNHLY, CDR2 FYNNEI. CDR3 residues: CASSELARAQHF. CDR3 in DNA: TGTGCCAGCAGTGAGTTAGCTCGGGCCCAGCATTTT.

The chain carries TRBV7-2 and TRBJ1-4, with 11 bases fitting TRBD1. The CDR3 contains 14 residues. The germline V gene has CDR1 SGHTA and CDR2 FQGNSA. The ends lost 5 bases at V and 8 bases at J; junction bases unmatched: 4. CDR3 residues: CASSRDRGSEKLFF. CDR3 in DNA: TGTGCCAGCAGCCGGGACAGGGGGAGCGAAAAACTGTTTTTT.

The chain links TRBV25-1 to TRBJ1-2, with TRBD1 matching 8 bases. This CDR3 spans 17 amino acids. The J segment lost 4 bases and the V segment lost 0 bases, leaving 10 bases of the junction unmatched. From germline, CDR1 is MGHDK and CDR2 SYGVNS. The CDR3, as DNA: TGTGCCAGCAGTGAATATATAAGGGACAGGAAAAGCTATGGCTACACCTTC. It translates to CASSEYIRDRKSYGYTF.

This chain joins TRBV20-1 and TRBJ1-2; no firm D call. There are 11 residues in the CDR3. V dropped 6 bases and J dropped 7 bases, with 12 bases sitting between them. Germline CDR1 reads DFQATT; CDR2 reads SNEGSKA (reference sequence). The CDR3 spells CSARVAGGYTF. CDR3 nucleotides: TGCAGTGCCCGCGTCGCCGGTGGCTACACCTTC.

The chain couples TRBV27 to TRBJ1-5; 8 bases line up with TRBD1. This CDR3 spans 13 amino acids. Trimming removed 4 bases from V and 7 bases from J; junction bases left unmatched: 3. Germline V gene sequence: CDR1 MNHEY, CDR2 SMNVEV (reference sequence). Here the CDR3 DNA reads TGTGCCAGCAGTTCAGGGGGCAGGCAGCCCCAGCATTTT. Translated: CASSSGGRQPQHF.

The chain recombines TRBV6-5 with TRBJ1-1; TRBD1 is a possible D gene (5 bases). The germline CDR1 and CDR2 sequences are MNHEY and SVGAGI. V was shortened by 8 bases and J by 0 bases, with 16 bases between the two germline ends. CDR3 length: 15 amino acids. DNA for the CDR3: TGTGCCAGCGGTACCCCGGGACTTATGAACACTGAAGCTTTCTTT. Protein: CASGTPGLMNTEAFF.

On this clone: The junction departs from germline at one end; a sequencing error may be responsible. This chain connects TRBV6-5 to TRBJ2-7; D may be TRBD2 (5 bases). The CDR3 sequence is 12 residues long. CDR1 is MNHEY and CDR2 is SVGAGI in the germline V gene. The CDR3 bases are TGTGCCAGCAGTTTACCCCCCGGGGTCCTCTGCTTC. Amino acid sequence: CASSLPPGVLCF.

The genes are TRBV30 and TRBJ1-1; the match to TRBD1 covers 7 bases. Trimming took 7 bases from V and 1 from J; bases not matched to a gene: 6. Germline CDR1 GTSNPN, CDR2 SVGIG (reference sequence). The length of the CDR3 is 13 residues. CDR3 loop: CAFLGGGNTEAFF. The CDR3 region has the DNA TGTGCCTTTTTAGGGGGCGGGAACACTGAAGCTTTCTTT.

The chain recombines TRBV9 with TRBJ1-1; 7 bases align to TRBD1. The junction had 6 bases not matched to a gene; V was cut back by 0 bases and J by 1 base. Per the germline V gene, CDR1 is SGDLS and CDR2 is YYNGEE. CDR3 length: 16 residues. The CDR3 DNA is TGTGCCAGCAGCGTAGCTCCGACAGGGAGGAACACTGAAGCTTTCTTT. Its protein is CASSVAPTGRNTEAFF.

This rearrangement joins TRBV18 to TRBJ2-2, with D tentatively TRBD1 (5 bases). Germline-derived CDR1 and CDR2 are KGHSH and LQKENI. The CDR3 runs to 15 residues. Trimming took off 2 bases at V and 5 bases at J, with 12 bases between the two ends. CDR3 in amino acids: CASSPRVQGTGELFF. The CDR3 region has the DNA TGTGCCAGCTCACCAAGAGTCCAGGGAACCGGGGAGCTGTTTTTT.

The chain uses TRBV5-4 and TRBJ1-6; D perhaps matches TRBD1 (6 bases). The CDR3 consists of 17 residues. V dropped 4 bases and J dropped 6 bases, with 20 bases sitting between them. Germline assignment: CDR1 SGHNT and CDR2 YYREEE (reference sequence). CDR3 region: CASSPGGPSGVNSPLHF. The CDR3 region has the DNA TGTGCCAGCAGCCCCGGGGGCCCCTCCGGAGTTAATTCACCCCTCCACTTT.